The subject of this entry is one T cell receptor beta chain. Its antigen is currently unknown. Only in-frame clones appear in the TCRdb table, and some are missing; sequencing was by immunoSEQ multiplex PCR. The data contain tens of thousands of clones, approximately 80% of them seen just once; the ten biggest clones take up 22%. This entry comes from a study of T cell responses to AZD1222 COVID-19 vaccine. Looking at the study overall: Second doses at about 4 or about 12 weeks were pooled. Study outcomes and limitations: Most donors were white British and more were female, and clonal diversity was possibly underestimated. Increased Spike-specific TCR breadth and depth were observed after two AZD1222 doses. Baseline antibody screening turned up just a handful of seropositive AZD1222 recipients.

V shed 3 bases and J shed 2 bases, with 8 bases lying between them. Germline-derived CDR1 and CDR2 are SGHTA and FQGNSA. The CDR3 runs to 13 residues. This TCR came from an adult in good health. The chain combines TRBV7-2 with TRBJ2-7; a weak D match, TRBD2 (6 bases). The starting material was peripheral blood, obtained on day 0 of AZD1222 vaccination. As DNA, the CDR3 is TGTGCCAGCAGCTTCCGGACTACCTACGAGCAGTACTTC. It codes for CASSFRTTYEQYF.